Here is one T cell receptor beta chain with its context. Its target is not known. CD4+ cells of the naive, central memory, regulatory and stem cell-like memory types were sorted via CD45RO/CCR7/CD25/CD127/CD95/CD27. This sample was included in a study of beta chain features in type 1 diabetes. Findings of the study overall: Shortening of TCRB CDR3s, moderate but significant, appeared in all four CD4+ subsets of Type 1 diabetes patients. Patients' naive, central memory and Treg TCRB repertoires seemed closer to one another than those of healthy donors.

The J segment lost 6 bases and the V segment lost 7 bases, leaving 9 bases of the junction unmatched. In germline, CDR1 is PRHDT, CDR2 FYEKMQ (reference sequence). The CDR3 has 15 amino acids. Reverse transcription of all isolated RNA meant that expressed TCRB transcripts were sequenced. Here immunoSEQ multiplex PCR was the method, and the copy in TCRdb shows in-frame clones only, minus some. The sample has 120,000 or so clones; roughly 17% are singletons. Material for sequencing was central memory CD4+ T cells from blood. This chain uses TRBV13 with TRBJ2-3; 11 nucleotides match TRBD2. The sequence was obtained from a man aged 18 to 30 with type 1 diabetes. CDR3 in DNA: TGTGCCAGCACCGTTAGCGGGGGGGCCGTCGATACGCAGTATTTT. This codes for CASTVSGGAVDTQYF.